The TCR beta chain under discussion was sequenced for a study of human T cells and chemical hapten exposure. Overall study findings and caveats: Sensitizing with DPC caused no change in TCRs above 1 in 1000 frequency. Expanded TCR sets contained significantly more large CDR3 similarity clusters than controls.

The time point denotes: patch test 2, 6 weeks after DPC sensitization. As for treatment: therapeutic diphenylcyclopropenone sensitization with weekly scalp DPC. Non-pregnant alopecia patients aged 18 to 70, suitable for DPC therapy. CDR3 length: 15 amino acids. Germline values: CDR1 SGHTA, CDR2 FQGNSA. Between the trimmed V and J ends, which lost 5 bases and 4 bases, there was a span of 16 bases. As regards this clonotype: What it recognizes is unknown.

TCRdb itself ran the RACE reads through MiXCR, one entry per CDR3 protein. The sample records around 360,000 distinct CDR3 sequences, over 6% being singletons. The rearrangement uses TRBV7-2 and TRBJ2-3; D remains ambiguous. This receptor was identified in a woman younger than 35 with alopecia areata. Some clones in this sample may be carry-over from other donors' samples. Material: whole blood, obtained in connection with sensitization to the hapten diphenylcyclopropenone (DPC). Written as DNA, the CDR3 is TGTGCCAGCAGCCCCGACCTGCCCCAGGCAGATACGCAGTATTTT. This translates into CASSPDLPQADTQYF.